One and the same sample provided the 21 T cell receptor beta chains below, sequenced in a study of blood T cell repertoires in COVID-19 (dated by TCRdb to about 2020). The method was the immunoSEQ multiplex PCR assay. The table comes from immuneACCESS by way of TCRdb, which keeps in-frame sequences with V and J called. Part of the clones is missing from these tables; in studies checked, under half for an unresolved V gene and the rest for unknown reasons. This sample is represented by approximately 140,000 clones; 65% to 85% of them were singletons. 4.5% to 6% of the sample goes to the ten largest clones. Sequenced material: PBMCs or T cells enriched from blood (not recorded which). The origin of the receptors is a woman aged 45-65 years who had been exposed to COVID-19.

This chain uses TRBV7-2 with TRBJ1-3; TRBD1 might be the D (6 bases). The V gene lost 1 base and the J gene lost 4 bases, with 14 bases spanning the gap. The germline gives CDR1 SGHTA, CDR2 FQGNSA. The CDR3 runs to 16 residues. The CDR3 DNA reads TGTGCCAGCAGCTTAGGCGGGGGCGCGGGGGGAAACACCATATATTTT. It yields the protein CASSLGGGAGGNTIYF.

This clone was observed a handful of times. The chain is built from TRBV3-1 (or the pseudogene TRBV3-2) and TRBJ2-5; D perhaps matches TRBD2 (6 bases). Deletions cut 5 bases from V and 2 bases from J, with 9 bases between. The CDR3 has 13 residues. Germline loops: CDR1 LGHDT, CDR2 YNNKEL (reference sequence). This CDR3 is CASSGTLQETQYF. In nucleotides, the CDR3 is TGTGCCAGCAGCGGGACTTTACAAGAGACCCAGTACTTC.

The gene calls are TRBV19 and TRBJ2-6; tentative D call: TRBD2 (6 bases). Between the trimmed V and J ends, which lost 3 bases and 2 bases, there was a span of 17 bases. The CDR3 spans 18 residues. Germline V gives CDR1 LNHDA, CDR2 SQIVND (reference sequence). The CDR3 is CASSMGRGKETGANVLTF. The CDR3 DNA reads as TGTGCCAGTAGTATGGGTCGGGGGAAGGAGACTGGGGCCAACGTCCTGACTTTC.

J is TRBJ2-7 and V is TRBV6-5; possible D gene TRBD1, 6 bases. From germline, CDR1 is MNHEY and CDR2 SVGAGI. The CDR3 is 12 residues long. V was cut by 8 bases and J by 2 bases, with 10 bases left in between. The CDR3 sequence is CASSGVTYEQYF. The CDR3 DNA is TGTGCCAGCTCAGGGGTCACCTACGAGCAGTACTTC.

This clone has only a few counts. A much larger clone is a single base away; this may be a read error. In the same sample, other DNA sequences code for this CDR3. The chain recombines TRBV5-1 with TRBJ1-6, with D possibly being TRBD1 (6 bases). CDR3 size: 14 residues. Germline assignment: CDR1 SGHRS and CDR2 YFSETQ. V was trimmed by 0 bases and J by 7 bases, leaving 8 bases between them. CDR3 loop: CASSLGQENSPLHF. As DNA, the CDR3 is TGCGCCAGCAGCTTGGGACAGGAAAATTCACCCCTCCACTTT.

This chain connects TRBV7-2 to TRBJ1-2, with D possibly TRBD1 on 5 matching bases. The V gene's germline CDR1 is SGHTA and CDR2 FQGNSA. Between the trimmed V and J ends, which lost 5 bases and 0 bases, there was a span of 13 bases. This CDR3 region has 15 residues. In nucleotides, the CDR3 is TGTGCCAGCAGCCCTACAATGACAGCTAACTATGGCTACACCTTC. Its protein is CASSPTMTANYGYTF.

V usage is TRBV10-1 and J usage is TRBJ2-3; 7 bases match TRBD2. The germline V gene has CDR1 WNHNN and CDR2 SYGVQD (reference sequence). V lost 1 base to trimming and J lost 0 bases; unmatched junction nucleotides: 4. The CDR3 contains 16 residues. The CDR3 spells CASSEWASGSTDTQYF. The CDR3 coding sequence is TGCGCCAGCAGTGAGTGGGCTAGCGGCAGCACAGATACGCAGTATTTT.

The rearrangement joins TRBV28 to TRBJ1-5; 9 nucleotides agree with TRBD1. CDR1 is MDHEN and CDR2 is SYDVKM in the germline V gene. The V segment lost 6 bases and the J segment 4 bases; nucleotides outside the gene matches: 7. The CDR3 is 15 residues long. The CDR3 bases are TGTGCCAGCAGGGGACCGGGACAGGGTAATCAGCCCCAGCATTTT. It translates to CASRGPGQGNQPQHF.

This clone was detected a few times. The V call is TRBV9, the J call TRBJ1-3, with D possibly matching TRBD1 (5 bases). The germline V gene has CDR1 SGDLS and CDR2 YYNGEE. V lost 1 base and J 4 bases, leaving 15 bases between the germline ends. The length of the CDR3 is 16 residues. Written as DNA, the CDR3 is TGTGCCAGCAGCGTATCAGGGTTCAGCTCGGGAAACACCATATATTTT. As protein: CASSVSGFSSGNTIYF.

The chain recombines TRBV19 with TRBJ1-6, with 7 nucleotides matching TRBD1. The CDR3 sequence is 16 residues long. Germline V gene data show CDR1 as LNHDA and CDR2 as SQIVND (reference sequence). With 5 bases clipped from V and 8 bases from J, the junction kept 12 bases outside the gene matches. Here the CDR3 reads CASSLSTGAGDSPLHF. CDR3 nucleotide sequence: TGTGCCAGTAGTCTCTCTACAGGGGCCGGGGATTCACCCCTCCACTTT.

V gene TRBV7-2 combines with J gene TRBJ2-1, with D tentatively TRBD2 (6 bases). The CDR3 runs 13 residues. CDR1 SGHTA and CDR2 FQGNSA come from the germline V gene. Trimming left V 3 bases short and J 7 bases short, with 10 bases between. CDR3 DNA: TGTGCCAGCAGCTTCCGGGGGTCAAATGAGCAGTTCTTC. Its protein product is CASSFRGSNEQFF.

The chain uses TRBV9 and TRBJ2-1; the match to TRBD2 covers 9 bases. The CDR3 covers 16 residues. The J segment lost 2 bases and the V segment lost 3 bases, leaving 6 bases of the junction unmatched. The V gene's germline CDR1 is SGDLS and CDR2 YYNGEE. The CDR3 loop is CASSAEREVAYNEQFF. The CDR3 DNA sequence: TGTGCCAGCAGCGCGGAGCGGGAGGTTGCCTACAATGAGCAGTTCTTC.

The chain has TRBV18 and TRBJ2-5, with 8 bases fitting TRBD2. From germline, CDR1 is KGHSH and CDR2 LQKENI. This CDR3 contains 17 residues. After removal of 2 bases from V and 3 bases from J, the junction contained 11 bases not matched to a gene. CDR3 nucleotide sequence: TGTGCCAGCTCACCAGGGGTAGCGGGGCCAACAAAAGAGACCCAGTACTTC. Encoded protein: CASSPGVAGPTKETQYF.

The CDR3 loop is CASSYSRQSNSPLHF. The CDR3 DNA reads TGTGCCAGCAGTTACTCCCGTCAGTCTAATTCACCCCTCCACTTT. V is TRBV6-6 and J is TRBJ1-6; D unclear. V dropped 0 bases and J dropped 6 bases, with 9 bases sitting between them. The V gene's germline CDR1 is MNHNY and CDR2 SVGAGI (reference sequence). The CDR3 loop spans 15 amino acids.

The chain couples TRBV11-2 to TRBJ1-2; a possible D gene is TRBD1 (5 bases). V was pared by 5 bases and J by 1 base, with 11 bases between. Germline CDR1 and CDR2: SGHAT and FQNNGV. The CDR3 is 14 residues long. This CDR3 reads CASSPGGGNYGYTF. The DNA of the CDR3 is TGTGCCAGCAGCCCCGGGGGTGGTAACTATGGCTACACCTTC. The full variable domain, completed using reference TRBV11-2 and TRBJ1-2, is EAGVAQSPRYKIIEKRQSVAFWCNPISGHATLYWYQQILGQGPKLLIQFQNNGVVDDSQLPKDRFSAERLKGVDSTLKIQPAKLEDSAVYLCASSPGGGNYGYTFGSGTRLTVV.

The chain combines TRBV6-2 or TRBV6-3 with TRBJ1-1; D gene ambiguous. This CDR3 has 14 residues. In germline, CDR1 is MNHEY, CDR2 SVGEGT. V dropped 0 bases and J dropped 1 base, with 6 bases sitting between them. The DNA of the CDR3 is TGTGCCAGCAGTTACTCCCCACAGAACACTGAAGCTTTCTTT. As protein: CASSYSPQNTEAFF.

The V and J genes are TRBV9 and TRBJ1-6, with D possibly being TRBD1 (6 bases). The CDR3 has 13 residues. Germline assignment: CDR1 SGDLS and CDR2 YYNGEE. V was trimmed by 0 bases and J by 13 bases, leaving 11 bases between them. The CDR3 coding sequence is TGTGCCAGCAGCGTAGATCTAGGGGGTCCCCTCCACTTT. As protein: CASSVDLGGPLHF.

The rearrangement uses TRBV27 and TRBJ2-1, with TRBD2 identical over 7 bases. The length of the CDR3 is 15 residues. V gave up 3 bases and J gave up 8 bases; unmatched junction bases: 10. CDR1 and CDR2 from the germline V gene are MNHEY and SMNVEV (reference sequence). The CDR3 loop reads CASSFGGREFDEQFF. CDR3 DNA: TGTGCCAGCAGTTTCGGGGGGAGGGAATTCGATGAGCAGTTCTTC.

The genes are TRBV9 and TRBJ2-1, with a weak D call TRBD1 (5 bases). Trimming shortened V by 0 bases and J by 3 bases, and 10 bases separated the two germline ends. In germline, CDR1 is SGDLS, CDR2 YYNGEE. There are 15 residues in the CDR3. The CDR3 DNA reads TGTGCCAGCAGCGTAGCTTTAGGGGTCTACAATGAGCAGTTCTTC. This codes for CASSVALGVYNEQFF.

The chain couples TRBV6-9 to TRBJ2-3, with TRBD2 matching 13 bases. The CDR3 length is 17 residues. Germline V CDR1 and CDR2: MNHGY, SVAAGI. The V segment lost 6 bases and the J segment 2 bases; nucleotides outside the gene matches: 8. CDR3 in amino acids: CASSRRLAGGYTDTQYF. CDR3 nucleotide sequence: TGTGCCAGCAGCCGCAGACTAGCGGGGGGTTACACAGATACGCAGTATTTT.

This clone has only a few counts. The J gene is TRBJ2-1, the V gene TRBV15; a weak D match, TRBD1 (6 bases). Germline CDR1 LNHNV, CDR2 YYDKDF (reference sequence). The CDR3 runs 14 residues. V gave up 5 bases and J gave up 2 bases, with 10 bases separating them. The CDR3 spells CATSRDKAYNEQFF. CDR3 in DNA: TGTGCCACCAGCCGGGACAAGGCCTACAATGAGCAGTTCTTC.